Listed here are 28 T cell receptor beta chains from one sample, sequenced in a study of cytomegalovirus exposure and HLA in healthy donors. The PCR employed 60 Vbeta primers together with 13 Jbeta primers. Sequenced by immunoSEQ multiplex PCR; TCRdb stores in-frame clones only, minus some. The data hold around 120,000 clones, with about four fifths observed a single time. The specimen sequenced was PBMCs. All receptors come from a human donor in good health.

Points on this clone: One junction end does not reproduce the germline sequence, and a read error may be involved. The V call is TRBV7-8, the J call TRBJ1-1; D is uncertain. Germline-derived CDR1 and CDR2 are SGHVS and FQNEAQ. This CDR3 is 14 amino acids long. CDR3 in amino acids: CVSSLVEQNTEAFF. The CDR3 region has the DNA TGTGTCAGCAGCTTAGTGGAGCAGAACACTGAAGCTTTCTTT.

J is TRBJ2-7 and V is TRBV5-1; a possible D gene is TRBD1 (6 bases). This CDR3 is 14 amino acids long. The V and J ends lost 4 bases and 2 bases respectively, with 13 bases between them. CDR1 and CDR2 from the germline V gene are SGHRS and YFSETQ. The CDR3 bases are TGCGCCAGCAGCCCAGGGGACACCCCCTACGAGCAGTACTTC. Protein product: CASSPGDTPYEQYF.

The rearrangement uses TRBV2 and TRBJ1-5; 9 nucleotides line up with TRBD1. The CDR3 has 14 amino acids. V gave up 4 bases and J gave up 6 bases; unmatched junction bases: 4. Looked up from germline, CDR1 is SNHLY and CDR2 is FYNNEI. CDR3 bases: TGTGCCAGCAGTGGACAGGGGGTAAGTCAGCCCCAGCATTTT. Its translation: CASSGQGVSQPQHF. Supplemented by reference TRBV2 and TRBJ1-5, the full variable domain reads EPEVTQTPSHQVTQMGQEVILRCVPISNHLYFYWYRQILGQKVEFLVSFYNNEISEKSEIFDDQFSVERPDGSNFTLKIRSTKLEDSAMYFCASSGQGVSQPQHFGDGTRLSIL.

This chain links TRBV7-3 with TRBJ1-1; 11 bases are a match to TRBD1. Trimming removed 5 bases from V and 8 bases from J; junction bases left unmatched: 10. CDR3 length: 15 amino acids. CDR1 is SGHTA and CDR2 is FQGTGA in the germline V gene. CDR3 sequence reads: CASSPRDRGKNEAFF. CDR3 in DNA: TGTGCCAGCAGCCCCCGGGACAGGGGGAAGAACGAAGCTTTCTTT.

CDR3 residues: CASSLWDTSYEQYF. Here the CDR3 DNA reads TGTGCCAGCAGCTTGTGGGACACTAGTTACGAGCAGTACTTC. This chain connects TRBV5-5 to TRBJ2-7, with TRBD1 as a possible D gene (6 bases). Germline CDR1 SGHKS, CDR2 YYEKEE (reference sequence). Trimming cost V 1 base and J 4 bases, with 12 bases left between them. The CDR3 has 14 residues.

The chain is built from TRBV7-6 and TRBJ2-3; 12 bases fit TRBD2. The CDR3 runs 16 residues. Germline CDR1 reads SGHVS; CDR2 reads FNYEAQ. V trimming: 4 bases; J trimming: 3 bases; junction bases outside the gene matches: 5. Here the CDR3 reads CASSSLAGGRTDTQYF. The CDR3 DNA is TGTGCCAGCAGCTCTCTAGCGGGGGGGCGTACAGATACGCAGTATTTT.

A word on this clone: At one boundary the junction diverges from the germline segment, which might be a read error. The chain combines TRBV7-9 with TRBJ1-6; TRBD1 aligns across 7 bases. CDR3 length: 14 amino acids. Germline CDR1 and CDR2: SEHNR and FQNEAQ (reference sequence). This CDR3 reads CSSSSGGSNSPLHF. In DNA form, the CDR3 reads TGTTCCAGCAGCTCAGGGGGAAGTAATTCACCCCTCCACTTT.

The rearrangement uses TRBV6-1 and TRBJ1-2, with unresolved D. Trimming took 5 bases from V and 4 from J, leaving 11 bases between them. The CDR3 totals 13 residues. Germline assignment: CDR1 MNHNS and CDR2 SASEGT. The CDR3 DNA reads TGTGCCAGCAGTAGGCAGACTGGCTATGGCTACACCTTC. It codes for CASSRQTGYGYTF.

The J gene is TRBJ2-5, the V gene TRBV5-1; TRBD2 matches 8 bases. Germline V CDR1 and CDR2: SGHRS, YFSETQ. The CDR3 has 15 residues. V gave up 3 bases and J gave up 4 bases; unmatched junction bases: 8. The CDR3 nucleotides read TGCGCCAGCAGCTCAAACTTCGGGGGGGGAGAGACCCAGTACTTC. Its protein product is CASSSNFGGGETQYF.

The chain combines TRBV2 with TRBJ2-7; 9 bases line up with TRBD2. The trim removed 1 base at V and 2 bases at J, leaving 3 bases unmatched. The CDR3 extends over 15 amino acids. The germline V gene encodes CDR1 SNHLY and CDR2 FYNNEI. The CDR3 sequence is CASSEEASGAYEQYF. As DNA, the CDR3 is TGTGCCAGCAGTGAAGAGGCTAGCGGGGCCTACGAGCAGTACTTC.

This clone occurred once. CDR3 residues: CASSLSGTDTQYF. As DNA, the CDR3 is TGTGCCAGCAGCTTATCGGGCACAGATACGCAGTATTTT. The chain carries TRBV7-7 and TRBJ2-3; D unresolved. Trimming left V 2 bases short and J 1 base short, with 4 bases between. The CDR3 is made up of 13 amino acids. CDR1 and CDR2 (germline): SSHAT, FNYEAQ (reference sequence). Full variable domain (missing parts from reference TRBV7-7 and TRBJ2-3): GAGVSQSPRYKVTKRGQDVTLRCDPISSHATLYWYQQALGQGPEFLTYFNYEAQPDKSGLPSDRFSAERPEGSISTLTIQRTEQRDSAMYRCASSLSGTDTQYFGPGTRLTVL.

This chain links TRBV5-6 with TRBJ2-1; no firm D call. V lost 1 base to trimming and J lost 6 bases, with 11 bases between them. This CDR3 is built from 14 residues. Germline V gives CDR1 SGHDT, CDR2 YYEEEE. The CDR3 nucleotides are TGTGCCAGCAGCTTGAAACTTAGTACCAATGAGCAGTTCTTC. Translated, it gives CASSLKLSTNEQFF.

CDR3 sequence (DNA): TGTGCCAGTAGGACGGGACAGGGAATCGATGGCTACACCTTC. Protein product: CASRTGQGIDGYTF. J is TRBJ1-2 and V is TRBV19; 9 bases fit TRBD1. Germline CDR1 is LNHDA and CDR2 is SQIVND (reference sequence). The CDR3 is made up of 14 amino acids. V dropped 6 bases and J dropped 6; count of bases not matched to a gene: 8.

This CDR3 is CASSLGPDRGFDEQYF. The CDR3 DNA follows: TGCGCCAGCAGCTTGGGTCCGGACAGGGGCTTTGACGAGCAGTACTTC. The chain joins TRBV5-1 to TRBJ2-7; 9 positions match TRBD1. The CDR3 runs 16 residues. Germline trimming cut 0 bases from V and 5 bases from J; bases unmatched to any gene: 9. Germline V gene sequence: CDR1 SGHRS, CDR2 YFSETQ. The entire variable domain, with the rest obtained from reference TRBV5-1 and TRBJ2-7, is as follows: KAGVTQTPRYLIKTRGQQVTLSCSPISGHRSVSWYQQTPGQGLQFLFEYFSETQRNKGNFPGRFSGRQFSNSRSEMNVSTLELGDSALYLCASSLGPDRGFDEQYFGPGTRLTVT.

The chain couples TRBV2 to TRBJ1-5; 7 bases are shared with TRBD1. J lost 5 bases, V lost 8 bases, and 12 bases had no gene match. The germline gives CDR1 SNHLY, CDR2 FYNNEI. The CDR3 has 15 amino acids. The CDR3 here is CASGDRVSADQPQHF. The CDR3 DNA sequence: TGTGCCAGCGGAGACAGGGTTTCGGCGGATCAGCCCCAGCATTTT.

The table lists this clone with a few counts. The chain links TRBV5-6 to TRBJ1-2, with 8 nucleotides matching TRBD1. The CDR3 is 13 amino acids. V lost 9 bases and J lost 5; bases outside the gene matches: 9. The germline V gene encodes CDR1 SGHDT and CDR2 YYEEEE. The CDR3 DNA reads TGTGCCACTACCGGGACAGGAAATTATGGCTACACCTTC. Residues: CATTGTGNYGYTF. The entire variable domain, with the rest obtained from reference TRBV5-6 and TRBJ1-2, is as follows: DAGVTQSPTHLIKTRGQQVTLRCSPKSGHDTVSWYQQALGQGPQFIFQYYEEEERQRGNFPDRFSGHQFPNYSSELNVNALLLGDSALYLCATTGTGNYGYTFGSGTRLTVV.

The chain uses TRBV28 and TRBJ1-1; TRBD1 agrees at 7 bases. There are 14 residues in the CDR3. After removal of 4 bases from V and 7 bases from J, the junction contained 9 bases not matched to a gene. Germline CDR1 reads MDHEN; CDR2 reads SYDVKM. CDR3 residues: CASSSVTQGLEAFF. The CDR3 DNA is TGTGCCAGCAGTTCCGTAACACAGGGGCTTGAAGCTTTCTTT.

The rearrangement joins TRBV7-3 to TRBJ1-1; TRBD1 might be the D (5 bases). Deletions cut 2 bases from V and 0 bases from J, with 16 bases between. The CDR3 sequence is 17 residues long. Germline assignment: CDR1 SGHTA and CDR2 FQGTGA. The CDR3: CASSLGSGLSMNTEAFF. CDR3 coding DNA: TGTGCCAGCAGCTTAGGGTCGGGACTGTCGATGAACACTGAAGCTTTCTTT.

The rearrangement links TRBV28 to TRBJ1-5; a possible D gene is TRBD1 (5 bases). Germline CDR1 and CDR2: MDHEN and SYDVKM. This CDR3 has 13 residues. Deletions cut 6 bases from V and 4 bases from J, with 10 bases between. This CDR3 reads CASSPRGNQPQHF. CDR3 in DNA: TGTGCCAGCAGCCCCCGGGGGAATCAGCCCCAGCATTTT.

This chain links TRBV7-2 with TRBJ1-2; D is possibly TRBD1 (5 bases). The germline gives CDR1 SGHTA, CDR2 FQGNSA. V was pared by 3 bases and J by 3 bases, with 17 bases between. This CDR3 region has 16 residues. CDR3 sequence: CASSLIGGVRDYGYTF. The CDR3, as DNA: TGTGCCAGCAGCTTGATCGGGGGTGTACGGGACTATGGCTACACCTTC.

The V and J genes are TRBV5-4 and TRBJ2-2; 10 positions agree with TRBD1. After removal of 5 bases from V and 0 bases from J, the junction contained 1 base not matched to a gene. CDR3 length: 15 amino acids. Germline-derived CDR1 and CDR2 are SGHNT and YYREEE (reference sequence). This CDR3 is CASRTGGANTGELFF. CDR3 DNA: TGTGCCAGCAGGACAGGGGGCGCGAACACCGGGGAGCTGTTTTTT. Using reference TRBV5-4 and TRBJ2-2 for the parts outside the CDR3, the full variable domain is ETGVTQSPTHLIKTRGQQVTLRCSSQSGHNTVSWYQQALGQGPQFIFQYYREEENGRGNFPPRFSGLQFPNYSSELNVNALELDDSALYLCASRTGGANTGELFFGEGSRLTVL.

The V and J genes are TRBV18 and TRBJ1-1; D unclear. CDR3 length equals 12 residues. The germline gives CDR1 KGHSH, CDR2 LQKENI. Trimming removed 3 bases at V and 6 bases at J, with 8 bases between. As DNA, the CDR3 is TGTGCCAGCTCACCGAGGGAATCTGAAGCTTTCTTT. Translated, it gives CASSPRESEAFF.

This clone has just a few counts. The chain couples TRBV27 to TRBJ1-1; no definite D call. V was pared by 3 bases and J by 0 bases, with 11 bases between. The CDR3 is 15 residues long. From germline, CDR1 is MNHEY and CDR2 SMNVEV (reference sequence). CDR3 in amino acids: CASSLILDLNTEAFF. In DNA, the CDR3 is TGTGCCAGCAGTTTGATTCTAGATCTGAACACTGAAGCTTTCTTT.

This chain joins TRBV7-9 and TRBJ1-1, with unresolved D. CDR1 SEHNR and CDR2 FQNEAQ come from the germline V gene (reference sequence). CDR3 length: 13 amino acids. V was shortened by 5 bases and J by 2 bases, with 9 bases between the two germline ends. CDR3 loop: CASSSPTNTEAFF. The CDR3 DNA reads as TGTGCCAGCAGCAGCCCGACAAACACTGAAGCTTTCTTT. The full variable domain, with the rest looked up from reference TRBV7-9 and TRBJ1-1, is DTGVSQNPRHKITKRGQNVTFRCDPISEHNRLYWYRQTLGQGPEFLTYFQNEAQLEKSRLLSDRFSAERPKGSFSTLEIQRTEQGDSAMYLCASSSPTNTEAFFGQGTRLTVV.

The gene calls are TRBV11-3 and TRBJ2-3; D is perhaps TRBD1 (5 bases). In germline, CDR1 is SGHNT, CDR2 YENEEA. The CDR3 totals 16 residues. The V gene lost 0 bases and the J gene lost 2 bases, with 12 bases spanning the gap. Here the CDR3 DNA reads TGTGCCAGCAGCTTAGATGGTGCAGGGAACACAGATACGCAGTATTTT. This translates into CASSLDGAGNTDTQYF.

This clone turned up a few times. CDR3 protein: CASRSSGWQYF. CDR3 in DNA: TGTGCCAGCAGATCGAGCGGGTGGCAGTACTTC. This rearrangement joins TRBV6-6 to TRBJ2-7; D might be TRBD2 (6 bases). The CDR3 extends over 11 amino acids. V lost 6 bases to trimming and J lost 9 bases, with 12 bases between them. The germline gives CDR1 MNHNY, CDR2 SVGAGI (reference sequence).

The chain couples TRBV27 to TRBJ2-5; 10 nucleotides agree with TRBD1. Germline loops: CDR1 MNHEY, CDR2 SMNVEV (reference sequence). The length of the CDR3 is 16 residues. The V and J ends lost 3 bases and 5 bases, in that order; junction bases with no gene match: 9. This CDR3 is CASSLSDRGPGETQYF. As DNA, the CDR3 is TGTGCCAGCAGTTTGTCAGACAGGGGGCCAGGCGAGACCCAGTACTTC.

The genes are TRBV2 and TRBJ1-3, with 8 bases that match TRBD1. With 4 bases clipped from V and 6 bases from J, the junction kept 8 bases outside the gene matches. CDR3 length: 15 amino acids. Germline lookup yields CDR1 SNHLY and CDR2 FYNNEI. CDR3 DNA sequence: TGTGCCAGCAGTGTGGGGACAGGACGGATAAACACCATATATTTT. It encodes CASSVGTGRINTIYF.